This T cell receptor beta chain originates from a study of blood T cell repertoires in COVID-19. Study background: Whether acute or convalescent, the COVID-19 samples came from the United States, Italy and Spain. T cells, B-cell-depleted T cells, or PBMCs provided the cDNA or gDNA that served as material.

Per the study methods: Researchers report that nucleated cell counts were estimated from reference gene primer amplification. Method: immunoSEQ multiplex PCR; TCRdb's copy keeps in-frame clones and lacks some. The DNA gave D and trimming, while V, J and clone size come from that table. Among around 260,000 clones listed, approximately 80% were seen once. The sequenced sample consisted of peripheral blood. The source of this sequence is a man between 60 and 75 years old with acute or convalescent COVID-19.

This chain's CDR3 is CASSVGGRWANTGELFF. CDR3 nucleotides: TGTGCCAGCAGCGTAGGAGGTCGCTGGGCGAACACCGGGGAGCTGTTTTTT. This chain connects TRBV9 to TRBJ2-2; D not certain. V gave up 0 bases and J gave up 0 bases, with 12 bases separating them. The germline V gene has CDR1 SGDLS and CDR2 YYNGEE. The CDR3 loop spans 17 amino acids.